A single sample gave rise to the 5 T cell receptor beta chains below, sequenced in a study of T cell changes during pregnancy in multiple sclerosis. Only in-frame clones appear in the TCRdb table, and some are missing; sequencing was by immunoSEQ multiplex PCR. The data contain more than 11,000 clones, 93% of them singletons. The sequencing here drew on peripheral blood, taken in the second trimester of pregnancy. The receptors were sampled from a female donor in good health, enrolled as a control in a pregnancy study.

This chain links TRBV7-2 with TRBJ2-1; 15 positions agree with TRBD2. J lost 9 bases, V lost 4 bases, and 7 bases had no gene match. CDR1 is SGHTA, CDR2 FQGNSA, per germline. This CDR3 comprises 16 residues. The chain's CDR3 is CASSSRTSGGAAEQFF. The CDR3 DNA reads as TGTGCCAGCAGCTCTCGGACTAGCGGGGGGGCTGCTGAGCAGTTCTTC.

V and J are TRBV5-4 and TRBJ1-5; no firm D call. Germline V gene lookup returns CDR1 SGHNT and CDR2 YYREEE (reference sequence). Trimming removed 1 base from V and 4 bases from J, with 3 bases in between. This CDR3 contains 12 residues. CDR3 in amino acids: CASSLINQPQHF. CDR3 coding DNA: TGTGCCAGCAGCTTGATAAATCAGCCCCAGCATTTT.

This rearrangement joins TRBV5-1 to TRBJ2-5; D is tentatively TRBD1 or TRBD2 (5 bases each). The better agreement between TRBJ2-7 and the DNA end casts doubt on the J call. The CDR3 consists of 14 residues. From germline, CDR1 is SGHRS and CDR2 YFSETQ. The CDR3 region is CASSLGPTNYEQYF. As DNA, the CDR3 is TGCGCCAGCAGCCTGGGACCTACCAACTACGAGCAGTACTTC.

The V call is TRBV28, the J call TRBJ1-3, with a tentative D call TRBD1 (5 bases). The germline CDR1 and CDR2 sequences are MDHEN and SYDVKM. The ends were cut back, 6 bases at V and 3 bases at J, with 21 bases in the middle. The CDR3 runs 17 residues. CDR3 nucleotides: TGTGCCAGCAGCCGTATCGGGAGTTTAAGGGGTGGAAACACCATATATTTT. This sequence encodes CASSRIGSLRGGNTIYF.

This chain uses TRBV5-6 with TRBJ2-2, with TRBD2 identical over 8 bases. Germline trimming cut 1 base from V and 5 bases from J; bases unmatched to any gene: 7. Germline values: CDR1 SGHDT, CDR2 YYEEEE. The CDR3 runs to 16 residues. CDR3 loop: CASSLRSGSFTGELFF. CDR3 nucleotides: TGTGCCAGCAGCTTGCGGAGCGGGAGTTTTACCGGGGAGCTGTTTTTT.